The subject of this entry is one T cell receptor beta chain. This clonotype appeared many times. Its antigen has not been determined. Per-nucleotide qualities are absent, and no much larger clonotype sits a single base away. A case-control design nested within a healthcare worker cohort in London, UK, was used, with weekly nasopharyngeal swab PCR tests and blood sampling performed. Between 23 and 31 March 2020, the week of the UK lockdown, healthcare workers were enrolled and then followed up weekly for as long as 16 weeks. Per the germline V gene, SGHAT is the CDR1 and FQNNGV is the CDR2. The CDR3, from cysteine to phenylalanine, totals 18 residues. The read is trimmed to its CDR3 DNA, 54 bases read in frame from base 1. V is cut by 2 bases and J by 0 bases, and the space between the germline ends is 16 bases. Receptors were amplified or captured by 5' RACE. This sample was sequenced with a NextSeq 500. In the TCR library protocol, unique molecular identifiers were attached to individual cDNA molecules to correct for PCR bias and sequencing error. Both TCR alpha and beta chains were sequenced, and tight co-correlation was observed between alpha and beta sequence abundances in each sample. The authors processed their data as follows. V gene, J gene and CDR3 annotation of TCR sequences was performed with Decombinator V4. Expanded TCRs were defined as changing significantly between any two time points under a Poisson model with p below 0.0001. Abundances of TCRs were expressed as counts per million after normalisation to the total number of TCRs sequenced in each sample. TRAV1-2 paired with TRAJ12, TRAJ20 or TRAJ33 defined MAIT TCRs, while TRAV10 paired with TRAJ18 defined iNKT TCRs. VDJdb, accessed on 1 November 2021, was searched for TCRs annotated for CMV, EBV and SARS-CoV-2, and TCRs annotated for more than one antigen were excluded. In TCRdb, the public reads were trimmed at Q25 with fastp and aligned with MiXCR, with productive beta chains retained. Every distinct CDR3 protein forms one entry, paired with its most common genes and DNA. The V and J calls were determined by TCRdb, not by the authors. Present in this sample are about 42,000 distinct CDR3 sequences, around 7% of which were seen just once. Approximately 4.5% of the sample comes from the top ten.

The data belong to a study of early T cells in non-severe SARS-CoV-2 infection (dated by TCRdb to the early 2020s). Concerning the study at large: TCR sequencing used bulk RNA from unsorted whole blood, so alpha and beta chains could not be paired. Broader findings and caveats from the paper: VDJdb matching was skewed toward anti-spike CD8 responses and likely underestimated virus-specific expansions, missing private and CD4 specificities.

The chain employs TRBV11-2 and TRBJ2-2; there is no confident call for the D gene. Sequencing used whole blood. The sequence derives from an adult who was a healthcare worker with PCR-confirmed SARS-CoV-2 infection or an uninfected control (not recorded which). The DNA sequence is given as TGTGCCAGCAGCTTAACGGGCAGGCAGACGACGAACACCGGGGAGCTGTTTTTT. It codes for CASSLTGRQTTNTGELFF.